This T cell receptor (beta chain) was observed in a study of shared clonotypes between healthy human individuals. Broader study findings: Researchers sampled only blood; tissue repertoires likely differ. Between a few donors, naive CD4 clonotypes were shared at a level of about 5%. Although depth was large, rarefaction showed that sequencing of the sorted subsets was incomplete. A generally larger estimated richness was seen in naive subsets than in memory subsets.

The protocol was immunoSEQ multiplex PCR, while the TCRdb copy is restricted to in-frame clones and leaves out a portion. The table shows about 670,000 clones, with roughly 78% occurring only once. Germline V CDR1 and CDR2: SGDLS, YYNGEE. CDR3 length: 14 residues. The ends lost 3 bases at V and 4 bases at J; junction bases unmatched: 4. Comment on this clone: Antigen unknown.

This chain connects TRBV9 to TRBJ2-3; 8 bases are shared with TRBD2. Sequenced: memory CD4+ T cells sorted from blood. Regarding subset: CD45RA-negative fraction. The sequence was collected from a woman in her thirties in good health. The CDR3 nucleotides read TGTGCCAGCAGCGGACTAGCGCTCTCAGATACGCAGTATTTT. It is translated as CASSGLALSDTQYF.